This TCR beta chain was sequenced during a study of early T cells in non-severe SARS-CoV-2 infection. The wider study: Bulk RNA isolated from unsorted whole blood underwent sequencing; chains were not paired. Findings and limits, study-wide: The matching step, a VDJdb search, favored anti-spike CD8 responses and missed private and CD4 specificities.

Unique molecular identifiers were added to individual cDNA molecules. MiXCR, run by TCRdb on the 5' RACE reads, gives a single entry per CDR3 protein. Among approximately 70,000 distinct CDR3 sequences listed, roughly 12% were seen once. On this clonotype itself: The antigen is unknown.

The CDR3 is made up of 12 amino acids. Germline CDR1 DFQATT, CDR2 SNEGSKA (reference sequence). The sample here was whole blood, taken at baseline. The rearrangement links TRBV20-1 to TRBJ2-2; D is unclear. This TCR was recovered from an adult who was a healthcare worker with PCR-confirmed SARS-CoV-2 infection or an uninfected control (not recorded which). The donor label of this sample is uncertain. The CDR3 DNA reads TGCAGCCTAATAGCTGTCTCCGGGGAGCTGTTTTTT. Encoded protein: CSLIAVSGELFF.